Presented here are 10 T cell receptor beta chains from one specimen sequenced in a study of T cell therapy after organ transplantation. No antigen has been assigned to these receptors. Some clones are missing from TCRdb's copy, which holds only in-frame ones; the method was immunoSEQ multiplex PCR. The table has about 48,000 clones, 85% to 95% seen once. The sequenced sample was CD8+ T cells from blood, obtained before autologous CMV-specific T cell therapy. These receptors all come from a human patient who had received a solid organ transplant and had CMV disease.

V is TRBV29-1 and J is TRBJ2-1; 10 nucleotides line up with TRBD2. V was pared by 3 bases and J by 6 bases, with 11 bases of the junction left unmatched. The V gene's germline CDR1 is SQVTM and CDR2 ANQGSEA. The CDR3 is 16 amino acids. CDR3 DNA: TGCAGCGTTGAGACCCCCACTAGCGGGGCTGGCAATGAGCAGTTCTTC. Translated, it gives CSVETPTSGAGNEQFF.

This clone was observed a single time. CDR3: CASSERDSSSYEQYF. The CDR3 DNA follows: TGTGCCAGCAGTGAACGGGACAGCAGCTCCTACGAGCAGTACTTC. V is TRBV6-1 and J is TRBJ2-7; TRBD1 matches 7 bases. The V gene's germline CDR1 is MNHNS and CDR2 SASEGT. This CDR3 contains 15 residues. After removal of 2 bases from V and 0 bases from J, the junction contained 4 bases not matched to a gene.

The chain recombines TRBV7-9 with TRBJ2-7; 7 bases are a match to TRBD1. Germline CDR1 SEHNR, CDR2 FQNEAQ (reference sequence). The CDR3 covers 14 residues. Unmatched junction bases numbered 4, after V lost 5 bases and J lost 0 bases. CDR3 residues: CASSARDSSYEQYF. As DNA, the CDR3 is TGTGCCAGCAGCGCACGGGACAGCTCCTACGAGCAGTACTTC. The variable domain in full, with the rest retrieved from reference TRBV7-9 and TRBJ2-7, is DTGVSQNPRHKITKRGQNVTFRCDPISEHNRLYWYRQTLGQGPEFLTYFQNEAQLEKSRLLSDRFSAERPKGSFSTLEIQRTEQGDSAMYLCASSARDSSYEQYFGPGTRLTVT.

The CDR3 is CASLPETGIEQYF. Here the CDR3 DNA reads TGCGCCAGCCTCCCAGAGACAGGGATCGAGCAGTACTTC. The genes are TRBV10-2 and TRBJ2-7, with TRBD1 matching 7 bases. The ends lost 8 bases at V and 6 bases at J; junction bases unmatched: 10. The length of the CDR3 is 13 residues. Germline V gene data show CDR1 as WSHSY and CDR2 as SAAADI.

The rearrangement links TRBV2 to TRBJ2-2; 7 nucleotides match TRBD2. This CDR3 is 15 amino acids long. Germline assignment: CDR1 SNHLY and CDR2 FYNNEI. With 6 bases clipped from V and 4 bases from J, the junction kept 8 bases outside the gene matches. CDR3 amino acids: CASRGAGSLTGELFF. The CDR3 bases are TGTGCCAGCAGGGGAGCGGGGAGTCTCACCGGGGAGCTGTTTTTT.

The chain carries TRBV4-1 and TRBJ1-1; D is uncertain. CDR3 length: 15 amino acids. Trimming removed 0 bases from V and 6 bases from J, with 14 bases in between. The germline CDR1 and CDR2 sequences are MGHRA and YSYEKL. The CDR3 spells CASSQEVAGYAEAFF. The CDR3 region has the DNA TGCGCCAGCAGCCAAGAAGTCGCGGGATACGCTGAAGCTTTCTTT.

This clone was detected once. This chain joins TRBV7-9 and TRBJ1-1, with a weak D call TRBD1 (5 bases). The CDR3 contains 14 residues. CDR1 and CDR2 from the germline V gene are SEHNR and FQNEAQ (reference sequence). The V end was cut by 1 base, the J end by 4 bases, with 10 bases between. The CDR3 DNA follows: TGTGCCAGCAGCTTAGGGGGGGACTTCACTGAAGCTTTCTTT. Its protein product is CASSLGGDFTEAFF.

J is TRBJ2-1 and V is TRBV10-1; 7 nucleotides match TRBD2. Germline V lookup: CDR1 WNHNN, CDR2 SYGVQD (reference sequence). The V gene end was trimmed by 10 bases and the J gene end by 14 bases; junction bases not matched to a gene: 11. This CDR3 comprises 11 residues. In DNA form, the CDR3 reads TGCGCCACGGAAACGGGACTACTCAAGTTCTTC. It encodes CATETGLLKFF.

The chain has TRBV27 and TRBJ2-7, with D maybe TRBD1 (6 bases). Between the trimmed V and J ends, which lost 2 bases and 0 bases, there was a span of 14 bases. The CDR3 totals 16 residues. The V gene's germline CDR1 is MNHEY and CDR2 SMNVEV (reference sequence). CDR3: CASSLTRQVSSYEQYF. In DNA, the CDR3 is TGTGCCAGCAGTTTAACAAGACAGGTTAGCTCCTACGAGCAGTACTTC.

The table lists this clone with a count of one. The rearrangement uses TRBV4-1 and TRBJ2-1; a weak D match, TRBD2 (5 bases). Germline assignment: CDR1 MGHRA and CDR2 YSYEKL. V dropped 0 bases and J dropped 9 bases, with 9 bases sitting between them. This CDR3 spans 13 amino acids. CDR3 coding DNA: TGCGCCAGCAGCCAAGAGTCGGGGATTGAGCAGTTCTTC. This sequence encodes CASSQESGIEQFF.